In its sample, the clone carrying this T cell receptor (beta chain) was seen many times. One end of the junction is discordant with germline, which a read error may explain. The CDR3 covers 15 residues. Germline CDR1 is LNHNV and CDR2 is YYDKDF (reference sequence). TCRdb recomputed calls from the 5' RACE reads with MiXCR, one row per CDR3 protein. The sample holds more than 30,000 distinct CDR3 sequences; roughly 10% are singletons and the top ten take less than 35%. These data come from a study of spatial heterogeneity in lung cancer. Regarding time point: blood at routine non-recurrence follow-up after resection.

The rearrangement links TRBV15 to TRBJ2-7; D is undetermined. This specimen was PBMCs, taken at follow-up. The receptor was isolated from a female donor with early-stage non-small cell lung cancer. This chain's CDR3 is CATSPRTLTSDEQYF. CDR3 nucleotides: TGTGCCACCAGCCCAAGGACCCTTACCTCCGACGAGCAGTACTTC.